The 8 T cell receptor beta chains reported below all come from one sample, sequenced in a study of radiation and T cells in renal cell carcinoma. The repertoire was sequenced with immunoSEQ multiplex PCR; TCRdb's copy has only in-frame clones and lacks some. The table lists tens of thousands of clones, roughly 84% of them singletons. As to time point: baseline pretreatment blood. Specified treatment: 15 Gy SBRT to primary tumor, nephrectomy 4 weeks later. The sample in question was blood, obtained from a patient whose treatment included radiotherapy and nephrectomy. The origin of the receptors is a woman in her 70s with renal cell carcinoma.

The CDR3 DNA reads as TGCGCCAGCAGCTTTGGGGCGAACTATGGCTACACCTTC. Its protein is CASSFGANYGYTF. This chain links TRBV5-1 with TRBJ1-2; D is perhaps TRBD1 (5 bases). CDR1 and CDR2 (germline): SGHRS, YFSETQ. Trimming left V 2 bases short and J 2 bases short, with 7 bases between. The CDR3 consists of 13 residues.

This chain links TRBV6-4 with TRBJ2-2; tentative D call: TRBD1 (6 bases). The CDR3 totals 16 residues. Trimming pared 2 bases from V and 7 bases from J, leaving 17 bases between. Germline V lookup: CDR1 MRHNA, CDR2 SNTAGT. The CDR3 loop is CASSDGTSRGNGELFF. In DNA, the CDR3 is TGTGCCAGCAGTGACGGGACGAGCAGGGGTAACGGGGAGCTGTTTTTT.

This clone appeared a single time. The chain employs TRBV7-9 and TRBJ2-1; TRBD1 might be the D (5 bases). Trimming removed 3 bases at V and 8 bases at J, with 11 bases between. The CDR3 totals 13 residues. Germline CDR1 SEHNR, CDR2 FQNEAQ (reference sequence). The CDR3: CASSLQGGDEQFF. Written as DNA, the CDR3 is TGTGCCAGCAGCTTGCAGGGTGGCGATGAGCAGTTCTTC.

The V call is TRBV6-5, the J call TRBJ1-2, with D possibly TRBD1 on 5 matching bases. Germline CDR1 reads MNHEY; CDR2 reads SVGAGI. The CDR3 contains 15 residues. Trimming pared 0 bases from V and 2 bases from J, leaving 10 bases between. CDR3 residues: CASSYSRQRNYGYTF. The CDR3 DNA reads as TGTGCCAGCAGTTACTCGAGACAGAGAAACTATGGCTACACCTTC.

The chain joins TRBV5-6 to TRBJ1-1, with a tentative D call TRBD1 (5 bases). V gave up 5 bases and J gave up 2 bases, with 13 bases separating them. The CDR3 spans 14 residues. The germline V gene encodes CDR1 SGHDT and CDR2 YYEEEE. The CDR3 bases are TGTGCCAGCAGTATTTACGACAGAAACACTGAAGCTTTCTTT. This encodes CASSIYDRNTEAFF. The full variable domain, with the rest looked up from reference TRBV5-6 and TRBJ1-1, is DAGVTQSPTHLIKTRGQQVTLRCSPKSGHDTVSWYQQALGQGPQFIFQYYEEEERQRGNFPDRFSGHQFPNYSSELNVNALLLGDSALYLCASSIYDRNTEAFFGQGTRLTVV.

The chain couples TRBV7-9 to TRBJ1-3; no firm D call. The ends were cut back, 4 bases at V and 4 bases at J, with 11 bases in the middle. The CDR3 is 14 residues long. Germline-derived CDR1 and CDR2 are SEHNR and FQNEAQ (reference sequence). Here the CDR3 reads CASSSVRAGNTIYF. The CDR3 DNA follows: TGTGCCAGCAGCTCAGTGAGAGCCGGAAACACCATATATTTT. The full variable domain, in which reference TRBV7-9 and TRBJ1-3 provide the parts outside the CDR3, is DTGVSQNPRHKITKRGQNVTFRCDPISEHNRLYWYRQTLGQGPEFLTYFQNEAQLEKSRLLSDRFSAERPKGSFSTLEIQRTEQGDSAMYLCASSSVRAGNTIYFGEGSWLTVV.

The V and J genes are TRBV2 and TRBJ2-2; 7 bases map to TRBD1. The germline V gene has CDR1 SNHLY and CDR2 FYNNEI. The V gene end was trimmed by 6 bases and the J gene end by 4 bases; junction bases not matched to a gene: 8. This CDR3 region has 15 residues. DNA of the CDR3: TGTGCCAGCAGCCGGGACAGTTTTTTCACCGGGGAGCTGTTTTTT. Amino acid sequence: CASSRDSFFTGELFF.

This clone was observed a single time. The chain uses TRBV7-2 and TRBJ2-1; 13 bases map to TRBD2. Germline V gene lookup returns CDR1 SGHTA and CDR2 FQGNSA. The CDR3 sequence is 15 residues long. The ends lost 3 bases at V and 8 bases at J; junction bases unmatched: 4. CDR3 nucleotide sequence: TGTGCCAGCAGCTTGACTAGCGGGAGGTTTGATGAGCAGTTCTTC. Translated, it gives CASSLTSGRFDEQFF.